This T cell receptor (beta chain) was observed in a study of cytomegalovirus exposure and HLA in healthy donors. The CDR3 covers 14 residues. V was shortened by 0 bases and J by 0 bases, with 6 bases between the two germline ends. Germline V gene lookup returns CDR1 SGDLS and CDR2 YYNGEE. Overall study findings and caveats: Presence/absence analyses supposed approximately even sequencing depth among donors.

13 Jbeta primers and 60 Vbeta primers were used for the PCR. Using immunoSEQ multiplex PCR, the repertoire was profiled, and TCRdb retains in-frame clones only, with some absent. This repertoire shows about 150,000 clones, about 10% found once; its top ten account for about 1.9%. As regards this clone: Antigen: not known.

Sequenced: PBMCs. V usage is TRBV9 and J usage is TRBJ1-1, with no clear D. The origin of this receptor is a man between 45 and 60 years old in good health and CMV-seronegative. The CDR3 sequence is CASSVGGVNTEAFF. The CDR3 bases are TGTGCCAGCAGCGTAGGCGGAGTGAACACTGAAGCTTTCTTT.